The entry below gives a single TCR beta chain sequence along with its context. The source of the sample is a study of shared clonotypes between healthy human individuals. The CDR3 loop spans 13 amino acids. Germline V gene lookup returns CDR1 SGHNT and CDR2 YYREEE (reference sequence). V dropped 6 bases and J dropped 1; count of bases not matched to a gene: 1. Clones were sequenced by immunoSEQ multiplex PCR, and TCRdb holds only the in-frame ones, with some missing. The sample carries over a million clones, 65% to 80% recorded once. This rearrangement joins TRBV5-4 to TRBJ2-3; 8 positions agree with TRBD2. The receptor's source is a man between 18 and 35 years old in good health. Sequencing used memory CD4+ T cells sorted from blood. Subset indicated: CD45RA-negative fraction. CDR3: CASKAGGTDTQYF. DNA for the CDR3: TGTGCCAGCAAAGCGGGGGGCACAGATACGCAGTATTTT.